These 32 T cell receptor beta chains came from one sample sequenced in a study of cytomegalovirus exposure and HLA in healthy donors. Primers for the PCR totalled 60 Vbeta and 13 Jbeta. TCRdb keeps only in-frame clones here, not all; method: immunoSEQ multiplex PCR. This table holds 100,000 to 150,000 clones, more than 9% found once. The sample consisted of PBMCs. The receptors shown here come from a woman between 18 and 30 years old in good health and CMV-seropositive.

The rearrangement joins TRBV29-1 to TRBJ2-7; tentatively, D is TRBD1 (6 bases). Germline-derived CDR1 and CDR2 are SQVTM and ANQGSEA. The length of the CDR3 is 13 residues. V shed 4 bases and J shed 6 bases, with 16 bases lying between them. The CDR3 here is CSVVSQTGTEQYF. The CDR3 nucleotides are TGCAGCGTTGTGTCCCAGACAGGTACCGAGCAGTACTTC.

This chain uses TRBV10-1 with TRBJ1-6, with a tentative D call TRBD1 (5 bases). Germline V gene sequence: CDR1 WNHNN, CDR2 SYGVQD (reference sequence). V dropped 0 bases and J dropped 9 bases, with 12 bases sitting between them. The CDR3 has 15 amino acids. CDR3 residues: CASSESGTTGSPLHF. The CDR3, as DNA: TGCGCCAGCAGTGAGTCGGGAACAACAGGTTCACCCCTCCACTTT.

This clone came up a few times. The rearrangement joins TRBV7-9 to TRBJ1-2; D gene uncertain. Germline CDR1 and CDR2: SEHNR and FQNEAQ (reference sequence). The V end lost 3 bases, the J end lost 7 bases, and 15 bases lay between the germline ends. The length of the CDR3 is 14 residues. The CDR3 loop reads CASSLSNSPVGYTF. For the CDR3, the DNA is TGTGCCAGCAGCTTGTCCAACAGCCCGGTTGGCTACACCTTC.

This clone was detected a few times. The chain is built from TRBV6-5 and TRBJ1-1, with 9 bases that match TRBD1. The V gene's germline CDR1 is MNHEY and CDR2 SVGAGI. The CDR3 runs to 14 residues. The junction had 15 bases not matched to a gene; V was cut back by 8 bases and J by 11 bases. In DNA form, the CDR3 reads TGTGCCAGCTTTTTAGGGACAGGGTCAAGAGAGGCTTTCTTT. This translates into CASFLGTGSREAFF.

The CDR3 nucleotides are TGCGCCAGCAGTGGGGGACTTCTCTTCGATACGCAGTATTTT. Translation gives CASSGGLLFDTQYF. The chain combines TRBV10-1 with TRBJ2-3, with D possibly being TRBD2 (6 bases). V dropped 4 bases and J dropped 6 bases, with 14 bases sitting between them. CDR1 is WNHNN and CDR2 is SYGVQD in the germline V gene (reference sequence). The CDR3 covers 14 residues.

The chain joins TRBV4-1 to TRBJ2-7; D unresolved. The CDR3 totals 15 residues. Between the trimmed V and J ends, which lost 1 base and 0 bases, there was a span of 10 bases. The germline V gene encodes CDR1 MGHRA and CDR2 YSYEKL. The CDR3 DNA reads TGCGCCAGCAGCCAAGTGACAATTTCCTCCTACGAGCAGTACTTC. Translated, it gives CASSQVTISSYEQYF.

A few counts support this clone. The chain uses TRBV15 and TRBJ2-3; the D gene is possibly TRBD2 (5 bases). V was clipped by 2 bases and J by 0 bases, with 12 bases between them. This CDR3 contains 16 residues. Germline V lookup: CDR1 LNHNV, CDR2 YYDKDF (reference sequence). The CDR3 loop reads CATSRPGIPSTDTQYF. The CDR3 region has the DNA TGTGCCACCAGCAGACCCGGGATTCCAAGCACAGATACGCAGTATTTT.

The CDR3 protein is CASSDAGTGRVAGYEQYF. The CDR3 DNA reads TGTGCCAGCAGTGACGCCGGGACAGGGCGGGTCGCGGGCTACGAGCAGTACTTC. The chain is built from TRBV6-1 and TRBJ2-7; 9 positions agree with TRBD1. V lost 3 bases and J lost 3; bases outside the gene matches: 15. CDR1 and CDR2 from the germline V gene are MNHNS and SASEGT. CDR3 size: 18 residues.

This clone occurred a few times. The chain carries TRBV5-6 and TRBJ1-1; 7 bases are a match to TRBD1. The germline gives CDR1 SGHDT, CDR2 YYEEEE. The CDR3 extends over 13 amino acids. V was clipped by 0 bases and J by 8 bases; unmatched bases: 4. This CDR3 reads CASSLGGTAEAFF. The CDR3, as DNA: TGTGCCAGCAGCTTGGGGGGGACAGCCGAAGCTTTCTTT.

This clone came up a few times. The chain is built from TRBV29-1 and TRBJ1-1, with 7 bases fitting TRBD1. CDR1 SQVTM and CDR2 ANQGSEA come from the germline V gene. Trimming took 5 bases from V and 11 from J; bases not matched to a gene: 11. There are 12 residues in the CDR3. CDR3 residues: CSVRPPQGKAFF. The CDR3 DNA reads TGCAGCGTTCGTCCCCCACAGGGGAAGGCTTTCTTT.

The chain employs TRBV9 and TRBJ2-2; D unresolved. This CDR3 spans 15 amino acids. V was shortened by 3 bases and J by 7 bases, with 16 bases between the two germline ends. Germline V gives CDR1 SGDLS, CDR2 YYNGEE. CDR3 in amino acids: CASSASYRSHGELFF. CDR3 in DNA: TGTGCCAGCAGCGCCTCATATCGGAGCCACGGGGAGCTGTTTTTT.

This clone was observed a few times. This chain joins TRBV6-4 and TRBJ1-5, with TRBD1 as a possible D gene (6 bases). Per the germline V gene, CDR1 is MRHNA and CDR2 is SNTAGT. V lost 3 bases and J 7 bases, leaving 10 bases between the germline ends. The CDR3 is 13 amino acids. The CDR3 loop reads CASSESGGQPQHF. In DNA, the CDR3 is TGTGCCAGCAGTGAGTCGGGGGGCCAGCCCCAGCATTTT.

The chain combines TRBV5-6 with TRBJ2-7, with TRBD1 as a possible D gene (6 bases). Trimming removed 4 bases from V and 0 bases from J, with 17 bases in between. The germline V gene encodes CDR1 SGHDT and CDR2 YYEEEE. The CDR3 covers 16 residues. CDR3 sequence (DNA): TGTGCCAGCAGCACCGGACAGAGAACAGTCTCCTACGAGCAGTACTTC. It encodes CASSTGQRTVSYEQYF.

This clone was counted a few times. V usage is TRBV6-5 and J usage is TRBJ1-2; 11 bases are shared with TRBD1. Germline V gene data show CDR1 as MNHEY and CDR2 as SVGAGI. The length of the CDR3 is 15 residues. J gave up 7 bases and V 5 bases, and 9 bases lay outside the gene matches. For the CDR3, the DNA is TGTGCCAGCAGTCCCCCCCGGGACAGGGGGTTTGGCTACACCTTC. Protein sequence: CASSPPRDRGFGYTF.

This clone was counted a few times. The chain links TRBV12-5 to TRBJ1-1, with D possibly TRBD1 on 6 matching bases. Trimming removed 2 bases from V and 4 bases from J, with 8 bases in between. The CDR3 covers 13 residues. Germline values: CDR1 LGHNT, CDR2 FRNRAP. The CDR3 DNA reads TGTGCTAGTGGTTTGTACAGGGCCACTGAAGCTTTCTTT. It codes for CASGLYRATEAFF. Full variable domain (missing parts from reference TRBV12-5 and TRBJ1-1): DARVTQTPRHKVTEMGQEVTMRCQPILGHNTVFWYRQTMMQGLELLAYFRNRAPLDDSGMPKDRFSAEMPDATLATLKIQPSEPRDSAVYFCASGLYRATEAFFGQGTRLTVV.

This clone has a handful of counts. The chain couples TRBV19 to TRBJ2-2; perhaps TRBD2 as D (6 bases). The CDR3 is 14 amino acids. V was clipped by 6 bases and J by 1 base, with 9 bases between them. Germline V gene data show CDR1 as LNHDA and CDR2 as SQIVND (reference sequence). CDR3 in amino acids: CASRLGGNTGELFF. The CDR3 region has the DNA TGTGCCAGTAGGTTGGGGGGGAACACCGGGGAGCTGTTTTTT.

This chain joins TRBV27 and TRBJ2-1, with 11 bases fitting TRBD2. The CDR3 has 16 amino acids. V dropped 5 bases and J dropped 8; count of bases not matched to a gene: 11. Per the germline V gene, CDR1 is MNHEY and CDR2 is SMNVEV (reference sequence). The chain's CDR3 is CASSTLLAGAADEQFF. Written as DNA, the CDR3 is TGTGCCAGCAGTACCTTACTAGCGGGGGCAGCGGATGAGCAGTTCTTC.

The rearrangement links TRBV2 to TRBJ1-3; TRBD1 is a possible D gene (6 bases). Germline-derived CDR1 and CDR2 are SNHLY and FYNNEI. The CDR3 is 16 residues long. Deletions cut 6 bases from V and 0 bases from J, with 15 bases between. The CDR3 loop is CASRRQESSSGNTIYF. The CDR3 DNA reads TGTGCCAGCAGGAGACAGGAAAGTTCCTCTGGAAACACCATATATTTT. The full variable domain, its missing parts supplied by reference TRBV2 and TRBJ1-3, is EPEVTQTPSHQVTQMGQEVILRCVPISNHLYFYWYRQILGQKVEFLVSFYNNEISEKSEIFDDQFSVERPDGSNFTLKIRSTKLEDSAMYFCASRRQESSSGNTIYFGEGSWLTVV.

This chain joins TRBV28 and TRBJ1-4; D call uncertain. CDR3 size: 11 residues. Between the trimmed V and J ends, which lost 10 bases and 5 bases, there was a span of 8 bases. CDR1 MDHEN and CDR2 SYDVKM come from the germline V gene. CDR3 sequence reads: CAITENEKLFF. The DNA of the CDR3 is TGTGCCATCACAGAGAATGAAAAACTGTTTTTT.

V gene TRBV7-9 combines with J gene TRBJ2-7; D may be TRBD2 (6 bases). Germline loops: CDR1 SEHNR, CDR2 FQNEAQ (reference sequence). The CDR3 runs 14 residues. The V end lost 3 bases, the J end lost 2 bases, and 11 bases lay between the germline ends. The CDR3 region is CASSFGGVAYEQYF. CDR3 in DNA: TGTGCCAGCAGCTTTGGAGGGGTGGCCTACGAGCAGTACTTC. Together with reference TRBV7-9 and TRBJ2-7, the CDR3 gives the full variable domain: DTGVSQNPRHKITKRGQNVTFRCDPISEHNRLYWYRQTLGQGPEFLTYFQNEAQLEKSRLLSDRFSAERPKGSFSTLEIQRTEQGDSAMYLCASSFGGVAYEQYFGPGTRLTVT.

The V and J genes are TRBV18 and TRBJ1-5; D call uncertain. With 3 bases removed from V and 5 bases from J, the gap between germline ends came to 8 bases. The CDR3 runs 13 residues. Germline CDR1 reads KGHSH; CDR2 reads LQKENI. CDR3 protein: CASSPHEDQPQHF. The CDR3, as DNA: TGTGCCAGCTCACCGCACGAGGATCAGCCCCAGCATTTT.

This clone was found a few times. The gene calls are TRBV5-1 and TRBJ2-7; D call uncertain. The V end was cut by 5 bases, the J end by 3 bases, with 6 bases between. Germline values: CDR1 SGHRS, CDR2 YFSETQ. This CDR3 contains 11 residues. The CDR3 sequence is CASRSDYEQYF. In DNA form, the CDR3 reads TGCGCCAGCAGAAGCGACTACGAGCAGTACTTC.

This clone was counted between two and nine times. The CDR3 sequence: CASSGRVREQYF. The DNA for the CDR3 is TGTGCCAGCAGTGGCAGGGTTCGGGAGCAGTACTTC. The V and J genes are TRBV25-1 and TRBJ2-7, with D tentatively TRBD1 (5 bases). Germline V gives CDR1 MGHDK, CDR2 SYGVNS. The CDR3 runs to 12 residues. The germline V and J ends were trimmed by 4 bases and 7 bases, with 11 bases remaining between them.

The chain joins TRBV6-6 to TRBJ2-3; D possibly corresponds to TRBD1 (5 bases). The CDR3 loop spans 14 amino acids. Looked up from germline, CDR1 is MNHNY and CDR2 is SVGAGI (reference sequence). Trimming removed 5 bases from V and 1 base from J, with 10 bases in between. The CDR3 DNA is TGTGCCAGCAGTACGATACAGGGCACAGATACGCAGTATTTT. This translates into CASSTIQGTDTQYF.

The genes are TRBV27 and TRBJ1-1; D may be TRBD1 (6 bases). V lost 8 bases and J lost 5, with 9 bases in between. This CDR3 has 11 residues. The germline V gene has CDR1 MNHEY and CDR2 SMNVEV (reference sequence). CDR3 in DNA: TGTGCCAGCGGCACAGGGACTGAAGCTTTCTTT. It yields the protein CASGTGTEAFF.

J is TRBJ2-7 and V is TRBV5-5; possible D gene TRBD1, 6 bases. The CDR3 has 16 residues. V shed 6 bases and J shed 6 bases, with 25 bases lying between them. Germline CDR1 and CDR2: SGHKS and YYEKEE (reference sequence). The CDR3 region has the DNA TGTGCCAGCATCCTCCTGCTAGGGGGTGGAATGGGCGAGCAGTACTTC. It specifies CASILLLGGGMGEQYF. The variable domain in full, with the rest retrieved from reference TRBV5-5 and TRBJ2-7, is DAGVTQSPTHLIKTRGQQVTLRCSPISGHKSVSWYQQVLGQGPQFIFQYYEKEERGRGNFPDRFSARQFPNYSSELNVNALLLGDSALYLCASILLLGGGMGEQYFGPGTRLTVT.

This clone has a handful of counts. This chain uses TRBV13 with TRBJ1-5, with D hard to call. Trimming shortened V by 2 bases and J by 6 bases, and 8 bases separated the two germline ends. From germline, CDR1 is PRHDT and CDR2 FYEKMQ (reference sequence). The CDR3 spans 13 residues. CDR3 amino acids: CASSLSQFQPQHF. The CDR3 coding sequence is TGTGCCAGCAGCTTATCACAGTTTCAGCCCCAGCATTTT.

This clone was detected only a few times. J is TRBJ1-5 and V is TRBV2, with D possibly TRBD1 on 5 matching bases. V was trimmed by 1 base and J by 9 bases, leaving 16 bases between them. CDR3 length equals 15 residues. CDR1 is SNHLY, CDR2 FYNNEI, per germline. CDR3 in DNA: TGTGCCAGCAGTGAAGATTGGACGGGGGAGCGGCCCCAGCATTTT. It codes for CASSEDWTGERPQHF.

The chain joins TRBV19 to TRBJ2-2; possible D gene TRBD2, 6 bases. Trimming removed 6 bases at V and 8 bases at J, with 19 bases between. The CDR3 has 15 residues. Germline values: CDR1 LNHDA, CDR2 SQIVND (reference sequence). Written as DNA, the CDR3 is TGTGCCAGTAGCCCCAGAGCTAGCGCGATTGGGGAGCTGTTTTTT. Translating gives CASSPRASAIGELFF.

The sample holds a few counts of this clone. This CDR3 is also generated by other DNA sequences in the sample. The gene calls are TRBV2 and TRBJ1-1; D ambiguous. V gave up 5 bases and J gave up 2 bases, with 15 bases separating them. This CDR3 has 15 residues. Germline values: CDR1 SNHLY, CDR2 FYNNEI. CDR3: CASSLGEAGNTEAFF. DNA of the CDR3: TGTGCCAGCAGTCTCGGGGAGGCCGGAAACACTGAAGCTTTCTTT.

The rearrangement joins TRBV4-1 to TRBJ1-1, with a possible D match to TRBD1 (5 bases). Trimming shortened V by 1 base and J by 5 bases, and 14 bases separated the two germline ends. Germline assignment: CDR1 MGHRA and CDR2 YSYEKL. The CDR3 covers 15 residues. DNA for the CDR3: TGCGCCAGCAGCCAAGTCTTACAGTCAGGGACTGAAGCTTTCTTT. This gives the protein CASSQVLQSGTEAFF.

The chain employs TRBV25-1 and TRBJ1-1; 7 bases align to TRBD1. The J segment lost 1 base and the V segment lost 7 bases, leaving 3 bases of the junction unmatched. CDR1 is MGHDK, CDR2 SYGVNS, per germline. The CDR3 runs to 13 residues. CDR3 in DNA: TGTGCCAGCAAGAGGGACAGGAACACTGAAGCTTTCTTT. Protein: CASKRDRNTEAFF.